This T cell receptor (beta chain) derives from a study of blood T cells in healthy people across ages. Study results and limitations: Donor CMV status was unknown, possibly confounding expanded clonotype changes. When one million T cells were used, diversity estimates were thought to be underestimates.

The germline CDR1 and CDR2 sequences are SGHTA and FQGNSA. V dropped 1 base and J dropped 0 bases, with 10 bases sitting between them. The CDR3 has 15 residues. It was with a sample-barcoded 5' primer and a J-beta primer mix that a second PCR of roughly 7 to 12 cycles was run. CDR3-containing paired-end reads numbered at least 2.5 million in each sample. A single record per CDR3 protein comes from TCRdb applying MiXCR to the 5' RACE reads. The table has around 870,000 distinct CDR3 sequences, 25% to 35% seen once. Comment on this clonotype: The antigen is unknown.

In terms of origin and age, donors were healthy Caucasian individuals from Russia aged about 6 to 95. The chain is built from TRBV7-2 and TRBJ2-7, with unresolved D. The specimen was blood. This sequence was found in a woman of 80 years or more in good health. For the CDR3, the DNA is TGTGCCAGCAGCTTAGGTATCCTAGACTCCTACGAGCAGTACTTC. Its translation is CASSLGILDSYEQYF. Filled out from reference TRBV7-2 and TRBJ2-7, the complete variable domain reads GAGVSQSPSNKVTEKGKDVELRCDPISGHTALYWYRQSLGQGLEFLIYFQGNSAPDKSGLPSDRFSAERTGGSVSTLTIQRTQQEDSAVYLCASSLGILDSYEQYFGPGTRLTVT.